One T cell receptor beta chain is described in this entry. This entry belongs to a study of blood T cell repertoires in COVID-19. Overall study context: There were acute and convalescent COVID-19 samples, and they came from the United States, Italy and Spain.

TCRdb's copy holds only in-frame clones and misses some; the assay was immunoSEQ multiplex PCR. In the table there are 140,000 to 150,000 clones, more than 75% of which are singletons. V lost 6 bases, J lost 7 bases, and 15 bases stayed unmatched. The CDR3 loop spans 18 amino acids. Germline CDR1 reads LGHDT; CDR2 reads YNNKEL (reference sequence). The sequencing sample was made of peripheral blood. This receptor was obtained from a woman in her forties or fifties with active or convalescent COVID-19. This rearrangement joins TRBV3-1 (or the pseudogene TRBV3-2) to TRBJ2-1; 13 nucleotides match TRBD2. CDR3 nucleotides: TGTGCCAGCAGTCGGACTAGCGGGAGCCCTCTGAGAAGGAATGAGCAGTTCTTC. Amino acids: CASSRTSGSPLRRNEQFF.